This T cell receptor (beta chain) emerged from a study of cytomegalovirus exposure and HLA in healthy donors. Study outcomes and limitations: Association with HLA alleles at 0.05 false discovery rate was found for 16,951 TCR beta sequences in a later analysis. When presence/absence was analysed, sequencing depth was taken to be roughly uniform across donors. Some V segments, TRBV6-2 and TRBV6-3 among them, were indistinguishable and were therefore excluded.

Details on this clone: Its target is unknown.

PCR used 60 Vbeta primers and 13 Jbeta primers. Sequenced by immunoSEQ multiplex PCR; TCRdb stores in-frame clones only, minus some. The sample includes about 180,000 clones, around 80% of them seen just once. The CDR3 runs to 12 residues. V was clipped by 1 base and J by 11 bases, with 9 bases between them. CDR1 is SEHNR and CDR2 is FQNEAQ in the germline V gene (reference sequence). The receptor comes from a girl aged 5 to 17 in good health and CMV-seropositive. Material for sequencing was PBMCs. V and J are TRBV7-9 and TRBJ2-1; D might be TRBD2 (6 bases). The CDR3 loop reads CASSLGDWKQFF. In DNA, the CDR3 is TGTGCCAGCAGCTTAGGGGACTGGAAGCAGTTCTTC.